Listed here are 3 T cell receptor beta chains from one sample, sequenced in a study of blood T cell repertoires in COVID-19. The assay was immunoSEQ multiplex PCR, and TCRdb's table has in-frame clones only and misses some. The sample has under 200,000 clones, around 82% seen once. The sequencing sample was made of peripheral blood. These receptors all come from a human donor with acute or convalescent COVID-19. The donor label of this sample is uncertain.

The rearrangement uses TRBV6-5 and TRBJ1-1; perhaps TRBD1 as D (5 bases). This CDR3 is built from 14 residues. V lost 5 bases and J lost 1, with 11 bases in between. CDR1 MNHEY and CDR2 SVGAGI come from the germline V gene. The CDR3 DNA is TGTGCCAGCAGTAGACAGATATCGAACACTGAAGCTTTCTTT. Translated, it gives CASSRQISNTEAFF.

This chain connects TRBV9 to TRBJ1-4; 10 bases agree with TRBD1. CDR3 length: 16 residues. Looked up from germline, CDR1 is SGDLS and CDR2 is YYNGEE. J lost 7 bases, V lost 3 bases, and 9 bases had no gene match. The CDR3 nucleotides read TGTGCCAGCAGCGCAACTTCCGACAGGGGGCGTGAAAAACTGTTTTTT. Translating gives CASSATSDRGREKLFF. Based on the CDR3 plus reference TRBV9 and TRBJ1-4, the full variable domain is DSGVTQTPKHLITATGQRVTLRCSPRSGDLSVYWYQQSLDQGLQFLIQYYNGEERAKGNILERFSAQQFPDLHSELNLSSLELGDSALYFCASSATSDRGREKLFFGSGTQLSVL.

The rearrangement links TRBV4-2 to TRBJ1-3; 8 bases map to TRBD1. Unmatched junction bases numbered 11, after V lost 1 base and J lost 3 bases. Germline V gene lookup returns CDR1 LGHNA and CDR2 YNFKEQ. This CDR3 spans 18 amino acids. In DNA, the CDR3 is TGTGCCAGCAGCCAAGGGCCGGCCCAGGGGGCTAGTGGAAACACCATATATTTT. This translates into CASSQGPAQGASGNTIYF.